This T cell receptor (beta chain) was identified during a study of neurological immune-mediated disorders (dated by TCRdb to the late 2010s). About the investigation overall: Using UMI-based sequencing, the study compared peripheral blood TCR-beta repertoires from patients with HTLV-I-associated myelopathy (HAM/TSP), patients with multiple sclerosis, and healthy controls. The approximately 96 TCR-beta libraries covered PBMC samples along with longitudinal samples, technical triplicates, and paired sorted CD4+ and CD8+ T-cell subsets. The cohort included approximately 70 subjects: roughly 15 with HAM/TSP, some 34 with multiple sclerosis, and around 20 healthy controls.

This clonotype appeared many times. The antigen it recognizes is unknown. No qualities accompany the bases; no much larger clone lies one base away. cDNA was synthesized by template-switch 5'RACE using a primer with a 10-nucleotide random unique molecular identifier that tagged each TCR transcript. Every sequencing run covered 15-18 subjects and yielded more than 180 million TCR-beta sequences. Total RNA was extracted with the RNeasy kit. TCR-beta VDJ regions were amplified with primers for the TCR constant region and the 5'RACE anchor, using the KAPA Real-time Library Amplification kit. Sample indexes and Illumina adaptors were added in a first PCR, after which library yield was increased in a second PCR. After purification with Ampure beads, the TCR product of roughly 650 bp was size-selected on a 2% E-gel SizeSelection system. Before pooling, library quality was assessed on a Bioanalyzer, concentration was determined with Qubit, and library quantification was performed with the Kapa Library Quantification kit. An Illumina HiSeq 2500 sequenced the libraries paired-end 2 x 150 bp. To increase sequence diversity, about 23-30% phiX was spiked into each library pool. Per the original workflow: The quality-filtered reads were processed with the UMI-based MiGEC pipeline, whose error correction step removed more than 80% of the raw TCR sequences. IMGT germline references were used for aligning VDJ genes, and each clonotype was defined as a unique CDR3 amino acid sequence together with its V-J genes. Clonal expansion, Shannon diversity and CDR3 relatedness were evaluated with VDJtools (CalcPairwiseDistances, ClusterSamples), while phylogenetic trees were built in CLCbio workbench. A clone was classed as expanded if it had 8 or more unique UMIs, a cutoff based on coefficient-of-variation modelling across technical triplicates. Starting from the raw public reads, TCRdb applied fastp trimming at Q25, assembled clones with MiXCR and retained in-frame beta chains. Entries that share a CDR3 protein sequence are merged under the most common genes and DNA. The V and J calls reflect TCRdb's pipeline rather than the authors' work. This sample gives some 21,000 distinct CDR3 sequences in total; roughly 15% of them show up just once. Roughly 15% of the sample lies in the top ten.

CDR1 and CDR2 are read off the germline V gene as SGHTA and FQGNSA. Its CDR3 holds 18 amino acids, cysteine through phenylalanine. The kept DNA is CDR3 alone, 54 bases in frame from the first base. Trimming removed 1 base from V and 5 bases from J; the gene matches leave 11 bases unexplained. What the research found in general, with its limitations: No identical CDR3 amino acid sequences were shared among expanded clones across subjects, suggesting private TCR-beta repertoires in all groups. TCR clonal expansion was greatest in HAM/TSP patients and smallest in MS patients, who ranked below even healthy controls.

For unsorted PBMC libraries, 2 million PBMCs were used after storage in RNAlater at -80 degrees C until RNA extraction. Peripheral blood was subjected to Ficoll-Hypaque density gradient centrifugation to isolate PBMCs, which were then cryopreserved in liquid nitrogen. Material: PBMCs. This TCR was sampled from a female donor with HTLV-1-associated myelopathy (HAM/TSP). The chain is made from TRBV7-2 and TRBJ2-5; TRBD2 aligns with 12 central bases. The CDR3 region: CASSLVPVSSGGAETQYF. The DNA sequence reads TGTGCCAGCAGCTTAGTCCCCGTTTCTAGCGGGGGGGCGGAGACCCAGTACTTC.